This T cell receptor (beta chain) was identified during a study of T cells after yellow fever vaccination. For TCR, cDNA came from 5'RACE template switching, which added a universal primer site and UMIs. TCRdb called the 5' RACE reads again in MiXCR, with one record for every CDR3 protein. This table holds almost 70,000 distinct CDR3 sequences, 4.5% to 7.5% found once. The CDR3 extends over 15 amino acids. Germline CDR1 and CDR2: MNHEY and SVGAGI. Unmatched junction bases numbered 6, after V lost 2 bases and J lost 5 bases. Study observations and caveats: Although the secondary response was weaker, it peaked faster, at day 5 versus 15. The study re-detected most primary-vaccination clones after the booster (96% CD4, 80% to 90% CD8).

Ten or more counts support this clonotype. Its antigen is not known. The material sequenced was CD4+ T cells sorted from PBMCs, taken roughly 14 days after the first yellow fever vaccination. The TCR comes from a man between 18 and 35 years old who received the YFV17D yellow fever vaccine. The V and J genes are TRBV6-5 and TRBJ2-5; 9 bases match TRBD2. The CDR3 DNA reads TGTGCCAGCAGTTACGTAGCGGGGGTGGGTGAGACCCAGTACTTC. This sequence encodes CASSYVAGVGETQYF.